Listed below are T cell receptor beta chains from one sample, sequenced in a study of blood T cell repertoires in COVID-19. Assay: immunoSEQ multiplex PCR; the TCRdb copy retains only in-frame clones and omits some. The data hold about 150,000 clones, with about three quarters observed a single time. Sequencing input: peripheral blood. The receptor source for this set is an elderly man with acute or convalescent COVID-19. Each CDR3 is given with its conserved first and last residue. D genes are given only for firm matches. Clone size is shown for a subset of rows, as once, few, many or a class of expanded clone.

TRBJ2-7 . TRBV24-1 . CATSDADRKQYF TGTGCCACCAGTGATGCTGACAGGAAGCAGTACTTC
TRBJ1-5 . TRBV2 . CASSVAYSNQPQHF TGTGCCAGCAGTGTAGCCTATAGCAATCAGCCCCAGCATTTT
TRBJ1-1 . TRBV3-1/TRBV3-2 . CASSRGGGENTEAFF TGTGCCAGCAGCAGGGGCGGGGGAGAAAACACTGAAGCTTTCTTT
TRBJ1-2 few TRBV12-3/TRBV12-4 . CASSSTWGGYTF TGTGCCAGCAGTTCGACATGGGGGGGATACACCTTC
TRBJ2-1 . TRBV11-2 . CASGARAEQFF TGTGCCAGCGGGGCTAGGGCTGAGCAGTTCTTC
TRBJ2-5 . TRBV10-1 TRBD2 CASSGGGLVGTQYF TGCGCCAGCAGTGGAGGGGGACTAGTCGGGACCCAGTACTTC
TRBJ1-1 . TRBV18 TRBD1 CASSGGQVRTEAFF TGTGCCAGCTCGGGCGGACAGGTTCGGACTGAAGCTTTCTTT
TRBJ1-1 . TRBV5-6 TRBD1 CASSLVGQGWNTEAFF TGTGCCAGCAGCTTGGTGGGACAGGGGTGGAACACTGAAGCTTTCTTT
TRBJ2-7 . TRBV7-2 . CASSLSDAEQYF TGTGCCAGCAGCCTAAGCGACGCAGAGCAGTACTTC
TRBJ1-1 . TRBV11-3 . CASSLTSGPGDTEAFF TGTGCCAGCAGCCTAACGTCGGGGCCAGGGGACACTGAAGCTTTCTTT
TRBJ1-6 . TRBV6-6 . CASSYSGRGDSPLHF TGTGCCAGCAGTTACTCGGGGAGGGGTGATTCACCCCTCCACTTT
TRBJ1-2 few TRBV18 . CASSPGSINRGDGYTF TGTGCCAGCTCACCAGGAAGCATAAATAGGGGCGATGGCTACACCTTC
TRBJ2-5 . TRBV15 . CATSRGPHSGRGETQYF TGTGCCACCAGCAGAGGGCCTCACTCGGGTAGAGGTGAGACCCAGTACTTC
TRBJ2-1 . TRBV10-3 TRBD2 CAITELAGGGDEQFF TGTGCCATCACGGAACTAGCGGGGGGCGGCGATGAGCAGTTCTTC
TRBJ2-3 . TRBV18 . CASSPSTDTQYF TGTGCCAGCTCACCCTCCACAGATACGCAGTATTTT
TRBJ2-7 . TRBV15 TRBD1 CATSRSGTGGREQYF TGTGCCACCAGCAGGTCCGGGACAGGGGGCAGGGAGCAGTACTTC
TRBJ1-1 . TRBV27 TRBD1 CASTRQGGTEAFF TGTGCCAGCACGCGACAGGGGGGCACTGAAGCTTTCTTT
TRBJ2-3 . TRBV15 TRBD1 CATSRAGTGADTQYF TGTGCCACCAGCAGAGCCGGGACAGGGGCAGATACGCAGTATTTT
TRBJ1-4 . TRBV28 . CASSQRGWGATNEKLFF TGTGCCAGCAGCCAAAGGGGTTGGGGGGCAACTAATGAAAAACTGTTTTTT
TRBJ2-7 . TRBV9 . CASSLGQYSYEQYF TGTGCCAGCAGCCTCGGACAGTATTCCTACGAGCAGTACTTC
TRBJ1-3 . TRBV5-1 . CASRPGGISGNTIYF TGCGCCAGCAGGCCTGGGGGGATCTCTGGAAACACCATATATTTT
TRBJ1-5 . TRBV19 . CASIRGTVDPFSNQPQHF TGTGCCAGTATTCGGGGAACAGTCGACCCATTTAGCAATCAGCCCCAGCATTTT
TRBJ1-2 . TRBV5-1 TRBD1 CASSFGDRGSNYGYTF TGCGCCAGCAGCTTCGGGGACAGGGGATCTAACTATGGCTACACCTTC
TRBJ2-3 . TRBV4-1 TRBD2 CASSQDLSGGATDTQYF TGCGCCAGCAGCCAAGATTTGAGCGGGGGGGCCACAGATACGCAGTATTTT
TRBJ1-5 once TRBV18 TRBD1 CASSNGQGAGNQPQHF TGTGCCAGCTCGAACGGACAGGGGGCTGGCAATCAGCCCCAGCATTTT
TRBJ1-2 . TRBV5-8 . CASRTTGGGYGYTF TGTGCCAGCAGGACCACGGGGGGAGGCTATGGCTACACCTTC
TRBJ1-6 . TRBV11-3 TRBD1 CASSDRDSESPLHF TGTGCCAGCAGCGACCGGGACAGTGAGTCACCCCTCCACTTT
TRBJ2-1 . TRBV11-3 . CASSLHARYEQFF TGTGCCAGCAGCTTACACGCCAGGTATGAGCAGTTCTTC
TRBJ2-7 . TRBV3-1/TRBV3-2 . CASSSKLGAYEQYF TGTGCCAGCAGCTCGAAGCTAGGCGCCTACGAGCAGTACTTC
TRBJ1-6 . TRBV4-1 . CASRYNRESPLHF TGCGCCAGCAGATACAACAGGGAATCACCCCTCCACTTT
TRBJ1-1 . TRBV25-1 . CASTEGHRGNTEAFF TGTGCCAGCACCGAAGGGCACCGGGGGAACACTGAAGCTTTCTTT
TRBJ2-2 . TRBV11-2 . CASSFLRAGELFF TGTGCCAGCAGCTTTCTCAGGGCCGGGGAGCTGTTTTTT
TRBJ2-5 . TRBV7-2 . CASSLQETQYF TGTGCCAGCAGCCTCCAAGAGACCCAGTACTTC
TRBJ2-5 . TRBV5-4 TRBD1 CASSPKTGAGETQYF TGTGCCAGCAGCCCGAAGACAGGGGCGGGAGAGACCCAGTACTTC
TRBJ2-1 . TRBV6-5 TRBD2 CASRESGGVEQFF TGTGCCAGCAGGGAGAGCGGGGGGGTGGAGCAGTTCTTC
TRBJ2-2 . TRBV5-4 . CASSLPDGGGELFF TGTGCCAGCAGCTTGCCAGACGGCGGCGGGGAGCTGTTTTTT
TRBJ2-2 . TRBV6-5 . CASSPDTNTGELFF TGTGCCAGCAGTCCCGACACGAACACCGGGGAGCTGTTTTTT
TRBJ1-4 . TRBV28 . CASSVINEKLFF TGTGCCAGCAGTGTTATTAATGAAAAACTGTTTTTT
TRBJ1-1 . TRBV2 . CASSVAGGNTEAFF TGTGCCAGCAGTGTGGCGGGAGGGAACACTGAAGCTTTCTTT
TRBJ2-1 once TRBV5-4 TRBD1 CASSLAGQGDNEQFF TGTGCCAGCAGCTTGGCGGGACAGGGAGACAATGAGCAGTTCTTC
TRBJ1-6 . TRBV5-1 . CASASGKGDSPLHF TGCGCCAGCGCCTCGGGGAAAGGAGATTCACCCCTCCACTTT
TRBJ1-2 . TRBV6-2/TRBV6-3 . CASSPGPVQGAYGYTF TGTGCCAGCAGTCCCGGTCCGGTACAGGGAGCCTATGGCTACACCTTC
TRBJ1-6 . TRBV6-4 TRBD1 CASSDTTGRNSPLHF TGTGCCAGCAGTGACACGACAGGGCGGAATTCACCCCTCCACTTT
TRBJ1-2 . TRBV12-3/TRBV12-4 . CASSLQGRGGYTF TGTGCCAGCAGTTTACAGGGGAGAGGGGGCTACACCTTC
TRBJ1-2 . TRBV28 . CASSPRQLYGYTF TGTGCCAGCAGTCCACGACAGCTCTATGGCTACACCTTC
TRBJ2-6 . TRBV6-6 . CATLQGSGANVLTF TGTGCCACTTTACAGGGCTCTGGGGCCAACGTCCTGACTTTC
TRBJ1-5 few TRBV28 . CASSTMGLGGGGNQPQHF TGTGCCAGCAGTACTATGGGTCTTGGGGGGGGTGGCAATCAGCCCCAGCATTTT
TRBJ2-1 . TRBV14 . CASSSLGGVQFF TGTGCCAGCAGCTCCCTGGGGGGAGTACAGTTCTTC
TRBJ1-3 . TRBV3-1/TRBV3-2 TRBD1 CASSPGTGGFGNTIYF TGTGCCAGCAGCCCTGGGACAGGGGGCTTTGGAAACACCATATATTTT
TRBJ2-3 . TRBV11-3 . CASSSDTGAGGGTDTQYF TGTGCCAGCAGCTCGGATACCGGGGCCGGGGGAGGAACAGATACGCAGTATTTT
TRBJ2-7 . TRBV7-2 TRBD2 CASSGGLAGGSYEQYF TGTGCCAGCAGCGGGGGACTCGCGGGGGGGTCCTACGAGCAGTACTTC
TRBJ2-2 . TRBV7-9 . CASSPGQMNTGELFF TGTGCCAGCAGCCCGGGACAAATGAACACCGGGGAGCTGTTTTTT
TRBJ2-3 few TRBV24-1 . CATSDPYRDTDTQYF TGTGCCACCAGTGATCCGTACAGAGACACAGATACGCAGTATTTT
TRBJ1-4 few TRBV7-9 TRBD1 CASSPIDRVANEKLFF TGTGCCAGCAGCCCGATTGACAGGGTGGCTAATGAAAAACTGTTTTTT
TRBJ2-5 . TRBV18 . CASSPLTTGETQYF TGTGCCAGCTCACCACTCACTACGGGAGAGACCCAGTACTTC
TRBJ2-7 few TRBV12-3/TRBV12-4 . CASIARSGEQYF TGTGCCAGCATAGCTAGATCTGGCGAGCAGTACTTC
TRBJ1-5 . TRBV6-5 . CASRLTHSNQPQHF TGTGCCAGCAGGTTGACACATAGCAATCAGCCCCAGCATTTT
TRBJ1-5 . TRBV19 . CASSKGPPGFNNQPQHF TGTGCCAGTAGTAAAGGGCCCCCGGGGTTCAACAATCAGCCCCAGCATTTT
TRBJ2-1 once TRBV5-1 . CASSLGGRESYNEQFF TGCGCCAGCAGCTTGGGGGGCCGGGAGTCCTACAATGAGCAGTTCTTC